Each of the 2 T cell receptor beta chains below was sequenced from the same sample in a study of cytomegalovirus exposure and HLA in healthy donors. This PCR relied on a set of 60 Vbeta primers and 13 Jbeta primers. Sequencing was performed with immunoSEQ multiplex PCR; in TCRdb, only in-frame clones are kept and a portion is missing. This table has 70,000 to 95,000 clones, roughly 77% appearing once. Sequencing was carried out using PBMCs. The receptors were sampled from a woman aged 40 to 50 in good health and CMV-seropositive.

The genes are TRBV27 and TRBJ2-2; 9 nucleotides align to TRBD2. V lost 6 bases, J lost 3 bases, and 5 bases stayed unmatched. The V gene's germline CDR1 is MNHEY and CDR2 SMNVEV (reference sequence). The CDR3 extends over 15 amino acids. The CDR3 sequence is CASRTSGSYTGELFF. The DNA of the CDR3 is TGTGCCAGCAGGACTAGCGGTTCCTACACCGGGGAGCTGTTTTTT.

The rearrangement links TRBV5-4 to TRBJ2-2, with D tentatively TRBD1 (5 bases). With 0 bases removed from V and 5 bases from J, the gap between germline ends came to 20 bases. The CDR3 has 18 residues. The germline V gene has CDR1 SGHNT and CDR2 YYREEE (reference sequence). CDR3 loop: CASSLDLEQAPRTGELFF. CDR3 bases: TGTGCCAGCAGCTTGGACTTAGAACAGGCCCCGCGGACCGGGGAGCTGTTTTTT.